The 30 T cell receptor beta chains below were found in one sample sequenced in a study of blood T cell repertoires in COVID-19. TCRdb's table, derived via immunoSEQ multiplex PCR, lists solely in-frame clones and lacks some. Here the sample spans about 42,000 clones, under 90% being singletons. Specimen: peripheral blood. These TCRs come from a human donor in a cohort sampled during active COVID-19.

The chain joins TRBV18 to TRBJ1-2, with 7 nucleotides matching TRBD1. Germline lookup yields CDR1 KGHSH and CDR2 LQKENI. J gave up 4 bases and V 6 bases, and 11 bases lay outside the gene matches. This CDR3 region has 15 residues. Here the CDR3 DNA reads TGTGCCAGCTCCGAACCGGGACAGATGGGCTATGGCTACACCTTC. Translation gives CASSEPGQMGYGYTF.

This chain uses TRBV28 with TRBJ1-1; 7 nucleotides agree with TRBD1. CDR3 size: 14 residues. Trimming cost V 6 bases and J 5 bases; bases outside gene matches: 9. Germline V CDR1 and CDR2: MDHEN, SYDVKM. CDR3 DNA sequence: TGTGCCAGCAGAGGGGACAGCCCGGTGACTGAAGCTTTCTTT. This gives the protein CASRGDSPVTEAFF.

V usage is TRBV6-5 and J usage is TRBJ1-1; D gene uncertain. The germline V gene has CDR1 MNHEY and CDR2 SVGAGI. The CDR3 consists of 13 residues. The ends were cut back, 11 bases at V and 5 bases at J, with 18 bases in the middle. The CDR3 sequence is CAALGSSWTEAFF. CDR3 sequence (DNA): TGTGCCGCCCTAGGATCGTCGTGGACTGAAGCTTTCTTT.

Within the sample, this clone is medium-sized. A junction boundary mismatches the germline segment, possibly from a read error. The V and J genes are TRBV4-2 and TRBJ2-7; D may be TRBD2 (6 bases). CDR1 and CDR2 (germline): LGHNA, YNFKEQ. The length of the CDR3 is 14 residues. CDR3 residues: CASSQGDSSSEQYF. The CDR3 nucleotides read TGTGCCAGCAGCCAAGGGGACTCGTCCTCCGAGCAGTACTTC.

This chain links TRBV4-3 with TRBJ1-2; 12 bases are a match to TRBD1. Trimming removed 2 bases from V and 6 bases from J; junction bases left unmatched: 10. The CDR3 totals 17 residues. Germline CDR1 and CDR2: LGHNA and YSLEER. Written as DNA, the CDR3 is TGCGCCAGCAGCCAACTCGGTTGGGACAGGGGGCGGAATGGCTACACCTTC. Protein product: CASSQLGWDRGRNGYTF.

The chain links TRBV28 to TRBJ1-2, with 8 bases lining up with TRBD1. The junction had 6 bases not matched to a gene; V was cut back by 5 bases and J by 4 bases. This CDR3 is built from 14 residues. CDR1 is MDHEN and CDR2 is SYDVKM in the germline V gene. The CDR3: CASSPPDRGYGYTF. CDR3 bases: TGTGCCAGCAGTCCCCCCGACAGGGGCTATGGCTACACCTTC.

V is TRBV5-1 and J is TRBJ1-1, with TRBD1 matching 7 bases. The trim removed 4 bases at V and 1 base at J, leaving 4 bases unmatched. Germline V lookup: CDR1 SGHRS, CDR2 YFSETQ. The CDR3 totals 14 residues. As DNA, the CDR3 is TGCGCCAGCAGCCGGGACAGCGGGAACACTGAAGCTTTCTTT. Encoded protein: CASSRDSGNTEAFF.

V gene TRBV15 combines with J gene TRBJ2-5; 11 bases line up with TRBD2. This CDR3 is built from 20 residues. V was pared by 1 base and J by 3 bases, with 16 bases of the junction left unmatched. CDR1 LNHNV and CDR2 YYDKDF come from the germline V gene (reference sequence). The chain's CDR3 is CATSRVPLAGGLETEETQYF. For the CDR3, the DNA is TGTGCCACCAGCAGAGTCCCGCTAGCGGGGGGCCTCGAAACCGAAGAGACCCAGTACTTC.

This clone was seen a handful of times. The chain links TRBV9 to TRBJ1-6; 8 bases map to TRBD1. The junction had 7 bases not matched to a gene; V was cut back by 4 bases and J by 10 bases. CDR3 length: 14 amino acids. Germline CDR1 and CDR2: SGDLS and YYNGEE. CDR3 in amino acids: CASSNQDRESPLHF. DNA for the CDR3: TGTGCCAGCAGCAATCAGGACAGGGAATCACCCCTCCACTTT.

In its sample, this clone was seen once. This rearrangement joins TRBV20-1 to TRBJ2-7; TRBD2 matches 9 bases. V lost 3 bases, J lost 3 bases, and 9 bases stayed unmatched. CDR1 is DFQATT and CDR2 is SNEGSKA in the germline V gene (reference sequence). The CDR3 is 15 residues long. CDR3 sequence: CSASWERGVRYEQYF. CDR3 nucleotides: TGCAGTGCTAGTTGGGAGCGGGGGGTCCGCTACGAGCAGTACTTC.

The chain employs TRBV11-2 and TRBJ2-7, with D possibly being TRBD1 (5 bases). Trimming took off 3 bases at V and 5 bases at J, with 20 bases between the two ends. Germline V lookup: CDR1 SGHAT, CDR2 FQNNGV. This CDR3 has 16 amino acids. CDR3 sequence reads: CASSFLRYGAADEQYF. CDR3 coding DNA: TGTGCCAGCAGCTTTCTACGTTATGGGGCAGCCGACGAGCAGTACTTC.

The CDR3 sequence is CASSGQFSDSNQPQHF. The CDR3 DNA sequence: TGTGCCAGCAGTGGACAGTTCTCCGATAGCAATCAGCCCCAGCATTTT. V is TRBV6-6 and J is TRBJ1-5, with D perhaps TRBD1 (6 bases). The V end was cut by 5 bases, the J end by 0 bases, with 14 bases between. CDR3 length: 16 amino acids. From germline, CDR1 is MNHNY and CDR2 SVGAGI (reference sequence).

V usage is TRBV9 and J usage is TRBJ1-1; the D gene is possibly TRBD1 (5 bases). The V gene's germline CDR1 is SGDLS and CDR2 YYNGEE. Deletions cut 3 bases from V and 4 bases from J, with 7 bases between. The CDR3 totals 12 residues. CDR3 nucleotide sequence: TGTGCCAGCAGCGGAACAGGCACTGAAGCTTTCTTT. Its protein product is CASSGTGTEAFF.

This chain joins TRBV19 and TRBJ2-7; the D is unclear. The V gene's germline CDR1 is LNHDA and CDR2 SQIVND (reference sequence). The CDR3 is made up of 13 amino acids. V was pared by 1 base and J by 7 bases, with 11 bases between. CDR3 protein: CASSIGAAQEQYF. The DNA for the CDR3 is TGTGCCAGTAGTATAGGGGCAGCACAAGAGCAGTACTTC.

The CDR3 DNA is TGTGCCAGCAACACTTGGACAGAAAGCTCCTATAATTCACCCCTCCACTTT. Translating gives CASNTWTESSYNSPLHF. The gene calls are TRBV28 and TRBJ1-6; D is possibly TRBD1 (6 bases). CDR3 size: 17 residues. The V end lost 7 bases, the J end lost 0 bases, and 16 bases lay between the germline ends. Per germline, CDR1 MDHEN and CDR2 SYDVKM.

The rearrangement uses TRBV7-7 and TRBJ1-1; D not certain. The CDR3 contains 15 residues. The germline V gene has CDR1 SSHAT and CDR2 FNYEAQ (reference sequence). The V end was cut by 2 bases, the J end by 6 bases, with 16 bases between. The CDR3 spells CASSLYSGINAEAFF. The CDR3 DNA sequence: TGTGCCAGCAGCTTATATTCGGGTATAAACGCTGAAGCTTTCTTT.

This clone was counted once. The rearrangement uses TRBV9 and TRBJ2-7, with D maybe TRBD1 (5 bases). V lost 0 bases and J lost 4, with 14 bases in between. CDR1 and CDR2 from the germline V gene are SGDLS and YYNGEE. The length of the CDR3 is 15 residues. This CDR3 is CASSVGQGHEYEQYF. The CDR3 DNA reads TGTGCCAGCAGCGTAGGGCAGGGTCATGAGTACGAGCAGTACTTC.

V and J are TRBV2 and TRBJ1-2; TRBD1 matches at 7 bases. Trimming took 6 bases from V and 3 from J; bases not matched to a gene: 10. CDR1 is SNHLY and CDR2 is FYNNEI in the germline V gene. This CDR3 comprises 15 residues. The CDR3, as DNA: TGTGCCAGCAGCGTCGGGACAGCCCCTCACTATGGCTACACCTTC. It yields the protein CASSVGTAPHYGYTF. Complete variable domain (other parts from reference TRBV2 and TRBJ1-2): EPEVTQTPSHQVTQMGQEVILRCVPISNHLYFYWYRQILGQKVEFLVSFYNNEISEKSEIFDDQFSVERPDGSNFTLKIRSTKLEDSAMYFCASSVGTAPHYGYTFGSGTRLTVV.

The V gene is TRBV4-3, the J gene TRBJ2-7; 7 bases are a match to TRBD2. The CDR3 length is 18 residues. From germline, CDR1 is LGHNA and CDR2 YSLEER. J gave up 0 bases and V 0 bases, and 11 bases lay outside the gene matches. The CDR3 sequence is CASSQDVTSGGSSYEQYF. CDR3 in DNA: TGCGCCAGCAGCCAAGATGTGACGTCCGGGGGGAGCTCCTACGAGCAGTACTTC.

V is TRBV5-6 and J is TRBJ2-7; 7 nucleotides align to TRBD2. The CDR3 has 15 residues. J was trimmed by 2 bases and V by 1 base; bases with no gene match: 6. Germline V gene data show CDR1 as SGHDT and CDR2 as YYEEEE. The CDR3 reads CASSLFPSGAYEQYF. DNA of the CDR3: TGTGCCAGCAGCTTGTTTCCCAGCGGGGCCTACGAGCAGTACTTC.

The chain is built from TRBV10-3 and TRBJ1-2; 8 positions match TRBD1. The CDR3 is 18 residues long. Germline V CDR1 and CDR2: ENHRY, SYGVKD. V shed 0 bases, J shed 3 bases, and the junction held 12 bases outside the gene matches. The CDR3 DNA sequence: TGTGCCATCAGTGAGTCCGGGACAGGCACCCTTGGGGACTATGGCTACACCTTC. This codes for CAISESGTGTLGDYGYTF.

V usage is TRBV19 and J usage is TRBJ2-1; D is perhaps TRBD1 (5 bases). The ends were cut back, 7 bases at V and 5 bases at J, with 9 bases in the middle. In germline, CDR1 is LNHDA, CDR2 SQIVND (reference sequence). This CDR3 has 12 residues. The CDR3 coding sequence is TGTGCCAGTAATCTAGGGGACAATGAGCAGTTCTTC. Protein: CASNLGDNEQFF.

The chain couples TRBV7-6 to TRBJ2-7; tentatively, D is TRBD2 (5 bases). The V and J ends lost 5 bases and 3 bases respectively, with 14 bases between them. The CDR3 has 14 amino acids. Germline-derived CDR1 and CDR2 are SGHVS and FNYEAQ. The CDR3: CASSTWTGSYEQYF. The CDR3 nucleotides are TGTGCCAGCAGCACCTGGACGGGAAGCTACGAGCAGTACTTC.

The chain recombines TRBV7-2 with TRBJ1-2; 8 bases fit TRBD1. The CDR3 runs 14 residues. Looked up from germline, CDR1 is SGHTA and CDR2 is FQGNSA. V shed 5 bases, J shed 6 bases, and the junction held 8 bases outside the gene matches. This CDR3 reads CASSAGTGGNGYTF. In DNA form, the CDR3 reads TGTGCCAGCAGCGCGGGCACAGGGGGAAATGGCTACACCTTC.

V and J are TRBV12-3 or TRBV12-4 and TRBJ1-2; D gene unclear. This CDR3 region has 13 residues. Trimming took off 5 bases at V and 6 bases at J, with 13 bases between the two ends. The CDR3 DNA is TGTGCCAGCAGTCTGGTAGCGGGAAATGGCTACACCTTC. Translating gives CASSLVAGNGYTF.

V and J are TRBV6-1 and TRBJ1-5; 8 bases align to TRBD1. V lost 0 bases to trimming and J lost 11 bases; unmatched junction nucleotides: 12. Per the germline V gene, CDR1 is MNHNS and CDR2 is SASEGT. The CDR3 totals 16 residues. The CDR3 sequence is CASSEAPGGLRSAQHF. CDR3 nucleotide sequence: TGTGCCAGCAGTGAAGCTCCAGGGGGCCTTAGGAGCGCCCAGCATTTT.

This clone was seen more than once but under ten times. The chain uses TRBV11-2 and TRBJ2-7; D might be TRBD1 (5 bases). The CDR3 length is 12 residues. Trimming removed 1 base at V and 7 bases at J, with 8 bases between. Looked up from germline, CDR1 is SGHAT and CDR2 is FQNNGV. The CDR3: CASSLVDTEQYF. CDR3 nucleotides: TGTGCCAGCAGCTTAGTGGACACTGAGCAGTACTTC.

The chain employs TRBV6-2 or TRBV6-3 and TRBJ1-2, with TRBD1 matching 7 bases. The V gene end was trimmed by 5 bases and the J gene end by 4 bases; junction bases not matched to a gene: 1. Germline CDR1 reads MNHEY; CDR2 reads SVGEGT. The CDR3 extends over 12 amino acids. The CDR3 sequence: CASSTGAYGYTF. The CDR3 DNA follows: TGTGCCAGCAGTACAGGGGCCTATGGCTACACCTTC.

The chain carries TRBV6-2 or TRBV6-3 and TRBJ2-7; 7 bases are shared with TRBD2. Germline values: CDR1 MNHEY, CDR2 SVGEGT. The ends lost 2 bases at V and 2 bases at J; junction bases unmatched: 9. The CDR3 spans 16 residues. The CDR3 is CASSYPRAGRAYEQYF. As DNA, the CDR3 is TGTGCCAGCAGTTACCCGCGGGCGGGGAGGGCCTACGAGCAGTACTTC.

This clone was seen a single time. The CDR3 region has the DNA TGCAGCGTGGATAGGGGGCTCTCCGGCGAGCAGTACTTC. Translated, it gives CSVDRGLSGEQYF. The chain uses TRBV29-1 and TRBJ2-7, with 7 bases matching TRBD1. V shed 6 bases, J shed 6 bases, and the junction held 11 bases outside the gene matches. Germline values: CDR1 SQVTM, CDR2 ANQGSEA. The CDR3 is made up of 13 amino acids.